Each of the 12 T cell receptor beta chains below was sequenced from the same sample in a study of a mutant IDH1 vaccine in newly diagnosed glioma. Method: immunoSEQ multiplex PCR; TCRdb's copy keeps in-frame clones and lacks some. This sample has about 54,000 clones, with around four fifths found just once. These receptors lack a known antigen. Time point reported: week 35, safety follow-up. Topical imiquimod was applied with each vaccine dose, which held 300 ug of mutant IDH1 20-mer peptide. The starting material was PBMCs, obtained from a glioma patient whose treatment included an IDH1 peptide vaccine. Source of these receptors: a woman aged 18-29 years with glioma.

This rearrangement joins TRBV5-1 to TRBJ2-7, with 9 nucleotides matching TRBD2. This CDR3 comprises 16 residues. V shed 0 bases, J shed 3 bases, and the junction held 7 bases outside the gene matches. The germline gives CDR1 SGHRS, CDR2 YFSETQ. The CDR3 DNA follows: TGCGCCAGCAGCTTGGTTGTTGGTAGCGGGGGCTACGAGCAGTACTTC. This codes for CASSLVVGSGGYEQYF.

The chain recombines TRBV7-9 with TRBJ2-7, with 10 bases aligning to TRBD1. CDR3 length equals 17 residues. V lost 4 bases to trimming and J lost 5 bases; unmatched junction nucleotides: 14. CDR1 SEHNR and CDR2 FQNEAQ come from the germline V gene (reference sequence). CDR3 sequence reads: CASSSGSGTGVLHEQYF. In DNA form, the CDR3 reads TGTGCCAGCAGCTCCGGGTCCGGGACAGGGGTCCTCCACGAGCAGTACTTC.

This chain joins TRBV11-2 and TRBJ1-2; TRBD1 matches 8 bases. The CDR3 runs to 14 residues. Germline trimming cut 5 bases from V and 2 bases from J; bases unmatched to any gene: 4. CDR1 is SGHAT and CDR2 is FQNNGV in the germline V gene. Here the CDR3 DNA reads TGTGCCAGCAGCGTACAGGGGGGGAACTATGGCTACACCTTC. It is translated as CASSVQGGNYGYTF.

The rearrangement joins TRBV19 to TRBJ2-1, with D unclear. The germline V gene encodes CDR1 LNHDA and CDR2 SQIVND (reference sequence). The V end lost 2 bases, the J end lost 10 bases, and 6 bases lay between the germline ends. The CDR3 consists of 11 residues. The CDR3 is CASSILGEQFF. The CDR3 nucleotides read TGTGCCAGTAGTATACTTGGAGAGCAGTTCTTC.

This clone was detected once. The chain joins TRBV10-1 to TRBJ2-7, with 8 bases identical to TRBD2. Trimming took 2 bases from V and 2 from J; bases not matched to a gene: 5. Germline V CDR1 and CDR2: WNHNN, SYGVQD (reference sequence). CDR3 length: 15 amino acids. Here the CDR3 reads CASSESGRGAYEQYF. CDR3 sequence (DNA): TGCGCCAGCAGTGAGAGCGGGAGAGGGGCCTACGAGCAGTACTTC.

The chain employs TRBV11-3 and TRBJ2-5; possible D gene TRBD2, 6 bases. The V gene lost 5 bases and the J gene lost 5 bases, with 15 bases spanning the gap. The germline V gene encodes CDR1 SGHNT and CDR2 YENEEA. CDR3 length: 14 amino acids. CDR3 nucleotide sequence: TGTGCCAGCAGCCCCCGGGACTCCGTGGAGACCCAGTACTTC. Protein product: CASSPRDSVETQYF.

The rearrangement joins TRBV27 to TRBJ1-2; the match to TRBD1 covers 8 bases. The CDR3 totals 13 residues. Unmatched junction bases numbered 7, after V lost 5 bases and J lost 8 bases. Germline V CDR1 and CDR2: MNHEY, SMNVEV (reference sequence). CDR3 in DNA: TGTGCCAGCAGTCTTGCAGGGGGCAACGGCTACACCTTC. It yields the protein CASSLAGGNGYTF.

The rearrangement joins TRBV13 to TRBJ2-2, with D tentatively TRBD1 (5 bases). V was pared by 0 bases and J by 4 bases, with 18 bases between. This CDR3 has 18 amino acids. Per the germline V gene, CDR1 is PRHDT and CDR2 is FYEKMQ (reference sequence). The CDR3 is CASSLGLRRQGGTGELFF. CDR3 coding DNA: TGTGCCAGCAGCTTAGGCCTCAGGCGGCAGGGTGGCACCGGGGAGCTGTTTTTT. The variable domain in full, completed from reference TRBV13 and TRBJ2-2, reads AAGVIQSPRHLIKEKRETATLKCYPIPRHDTVYWYQQGPGQDPQFLISFYEKMQSDKGSIPDRFSAQQFSDYHSELNMSSLELGDSALYFCASSLGLRRQGGTGELFFGEGSRLTVL.

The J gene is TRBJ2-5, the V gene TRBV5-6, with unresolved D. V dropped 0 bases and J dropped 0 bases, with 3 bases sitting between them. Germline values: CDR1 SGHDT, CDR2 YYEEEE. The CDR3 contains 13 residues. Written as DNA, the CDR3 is TGTGCCAGCAGCTTGGGGTACCAAGAGACCCAGTACTTC. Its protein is CASSLGYQETQYF.

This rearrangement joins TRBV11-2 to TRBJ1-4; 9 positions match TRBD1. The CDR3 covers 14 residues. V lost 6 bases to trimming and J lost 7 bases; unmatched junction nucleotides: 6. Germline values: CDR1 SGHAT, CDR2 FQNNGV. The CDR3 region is CASSLTGGGEKLFF. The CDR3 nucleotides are TGTGCCAGCAGTTTAACAGGGGGCGGTGAAAAACTGTTTTTT.

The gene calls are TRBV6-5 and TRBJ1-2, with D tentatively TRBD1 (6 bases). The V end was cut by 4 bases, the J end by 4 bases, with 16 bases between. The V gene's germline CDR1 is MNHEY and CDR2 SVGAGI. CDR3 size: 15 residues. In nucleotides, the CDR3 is TGTGCCAGCAGTTTGGGGGGGGCAGGAGGCTATGGCTACACCTTC. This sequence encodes CASSLGGAGGYGYTF.

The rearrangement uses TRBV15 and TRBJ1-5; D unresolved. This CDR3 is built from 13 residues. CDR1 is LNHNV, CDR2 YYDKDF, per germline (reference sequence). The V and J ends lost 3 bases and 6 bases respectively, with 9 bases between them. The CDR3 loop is CATSRRPGQPQHF. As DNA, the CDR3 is TGTGCCACCAGCAGGAGACCAGGTCAGCCCCAGCATTTT.